These 2 T cell receptor beta chains were sequenced from one sample in a study of beta chain features in type 1 diabetes. Expressed TCRB transcripts were sequenced because the entire RNA isolate underwent reverse transcription. Measured with immunoSEQ multiplex PCR; TCRdb has only the in-frame clones, and not every one. This sample has around 300,000 clones, with 9.5% to 11% found just once. The specimen sequenced was naive CD4+ T cells from blood. All receptors derive from a woman in her thirties in good health.

There are a few counts of this clone. The chain links TRBV2 to TRBJ2-1, with 8 bases matching TRBD1. V lost 4 bases to trimming and J lost 6 bases; unmatched junction nucleotides: 2. CDR1 and CDR2 from the germline V gene are SNHLY and FYNNEI. The CDR3 covers 13 residues. This CDR3 reads CASSVTGVNEQFF. The CDR3 DNA is TGTGCCAGCAGTGTGACAGGGGTCAATGAGCAGTTCTTC.

The genes are TRBV7-2 and TRBJ2-1, with TRBD1 identical over 8 bases. Per the germline V gene, CDR1 is SGHTA and CDR2 is FQGNSA. The CDR3 covers 14 residues. V was clipped by 7 bases and J by 8 bases; unmatched bases: 10. DNA for the CDR3: TGTGCCAGCACCCTATGGACAGGGAACGATGAGCAGTTCTTC. The encoded protein is CASTLWTGNDEQFF.